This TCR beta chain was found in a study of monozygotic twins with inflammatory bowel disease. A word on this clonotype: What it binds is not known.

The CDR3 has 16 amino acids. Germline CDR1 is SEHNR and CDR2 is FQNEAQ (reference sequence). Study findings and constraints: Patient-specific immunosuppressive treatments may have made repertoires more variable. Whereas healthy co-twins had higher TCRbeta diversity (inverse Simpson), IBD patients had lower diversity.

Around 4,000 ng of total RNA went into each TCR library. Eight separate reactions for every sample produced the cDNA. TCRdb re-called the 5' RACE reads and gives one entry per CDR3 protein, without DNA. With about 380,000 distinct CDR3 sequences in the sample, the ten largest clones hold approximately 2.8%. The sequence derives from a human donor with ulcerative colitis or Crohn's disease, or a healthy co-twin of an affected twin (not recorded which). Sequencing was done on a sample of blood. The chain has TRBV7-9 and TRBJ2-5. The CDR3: CASSLLGQPNQETQYF.